This T cell receptor beta chain was recovered during a study of T cell responses to AZD1222 COVID-19 vaccine. Study findings and constraints: All repertoire sampling was performed exclusively after the peak T cell response. A mostly white British donor set with more females was recruited, and clonal diversity was possibly underestimated. Only five or six AZD1222 recipients tested seropositive at baseline.

Details on this clone: Its antigen remains unidentified.

V was trimmed by 3 bases and J by 2 bases, leaving 11 bases between them. CDR3 length: 15 amino acids. Germline V gene sequence: CDR1 MNHNS, CDR2 SASEGT. Clones were read by immunoSEQ multiplex PCR, and TCRdb kept only the in-frame ones, dropping some. The sample lists 84,000 or so clones, around 91% occurring once. The clonotype was recovered from an adult in good health. The chain recombines TRBV6-1 with TRBJ2-1; D gene ambiguous. The sequenced sample was peripheral blood, obtained on day 0 of MenACWY control vaccination. CDR3 sequence: CASSDVGNAYNEQFF. CDR3 in DNA: TGTGCCAGCAGTGATGTGGGGAACGCCTACAATGAGCAGTTCTTC.